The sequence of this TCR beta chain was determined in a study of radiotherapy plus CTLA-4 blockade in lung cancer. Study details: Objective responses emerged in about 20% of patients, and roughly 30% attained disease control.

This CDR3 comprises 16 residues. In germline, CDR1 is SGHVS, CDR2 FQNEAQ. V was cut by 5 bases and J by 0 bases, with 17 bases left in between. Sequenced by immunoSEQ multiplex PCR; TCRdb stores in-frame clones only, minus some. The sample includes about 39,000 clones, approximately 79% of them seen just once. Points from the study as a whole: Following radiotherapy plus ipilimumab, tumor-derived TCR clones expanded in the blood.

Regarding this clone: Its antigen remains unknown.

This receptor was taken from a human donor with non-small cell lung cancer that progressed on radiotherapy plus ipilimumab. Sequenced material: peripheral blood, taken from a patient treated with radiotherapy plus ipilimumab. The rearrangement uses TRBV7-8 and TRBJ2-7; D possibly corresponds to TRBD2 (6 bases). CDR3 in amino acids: CASSPLAGPNSYEQYF. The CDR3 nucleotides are TGTGCCAGCAGCCCACTTGCGGGGCCAAACTCCTACGAGCAGTACTTC.